This T cell receptor (beta chain) comes out of a study of identical twins. With no exceptions, donors were healthy Caucasians. Germline CDR1 reads GTSNPN; CDR2 reads SVGIG (reference sequence). Trimming left V 3 bases short and J 4 bases short, with 13 bases between. The CDR3 has 15 amino acids. A universal primer site was created by template switching, with the cDNA bearing unique molecular identifiers. A single record per CDR3 protein comes from TCRdb applying MiXCR to the 5' RACE reads. The sample includes 500,000 or so distinct CDR3 sequences, roughly an eighth of them seen just once. In this sample, this clonotype turned up a few times. Another study also made use of these data, one on yellow fever vaccine responses in identical twins.

This sequence originates from a woman between 18 and 29 years old in good health. The sequenced sample was CD4+ T cells sorted from blood. The chain uses TRBV30 and TRBJ2-6; D is unresolved. CDR3 DNA sequence: TGTGCCTGGAGAAAGAATGGAGAAGGGGCCAACGTCCTGACTTTC. It yields the protein CAWRKNGEGANVLTF.